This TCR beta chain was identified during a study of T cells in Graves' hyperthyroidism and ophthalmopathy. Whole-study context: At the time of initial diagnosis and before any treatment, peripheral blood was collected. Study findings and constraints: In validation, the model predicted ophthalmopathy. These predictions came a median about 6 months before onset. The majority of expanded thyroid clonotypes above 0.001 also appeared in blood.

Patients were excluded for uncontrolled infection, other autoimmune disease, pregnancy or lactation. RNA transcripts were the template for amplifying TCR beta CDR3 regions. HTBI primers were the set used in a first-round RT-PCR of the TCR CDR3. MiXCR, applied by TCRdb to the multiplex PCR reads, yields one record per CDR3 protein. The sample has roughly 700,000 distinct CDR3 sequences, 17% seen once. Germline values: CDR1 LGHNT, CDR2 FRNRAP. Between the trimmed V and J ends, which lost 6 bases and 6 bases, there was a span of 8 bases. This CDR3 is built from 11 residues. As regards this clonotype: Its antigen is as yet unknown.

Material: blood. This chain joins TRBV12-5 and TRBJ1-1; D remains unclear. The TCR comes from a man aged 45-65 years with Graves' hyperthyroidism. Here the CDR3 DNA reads TGTGCTAGTGGGGCCGGGGCTGAAGCTTTCTTT. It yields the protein CASGAGAEAFF.